The next 6 T cell receptor beta chains were all read from a single sample in a study of CD8 T cells in Susac syndrome. Reverse transcription of roughly 0.5 to 1 ug RNA was carried out with random hexamers. TCRdb reprocessed the immunoSEQ multiplex PCR reads via MiXCR and lists one record per CDR3 protein. In the table there are some 140,000 distinct CDR3 sequences, 90% to 95% of which are singletons. Sequenced input: CD8+ T cells from PBMCs. The source of these receptors is a human donor with multiple sclerosis.

This clonotype has a handful of counts. This CDR3 reads CASSPTASSYNEQFF. Here the CDR3 DNA reads TGTGCCAGTAGTCCGACAGCGAGCTCCTACAATGAGCAGTTCTTC. The chain carries TRBV19 and TRBJ2-1; TRBD1 might be the D (5 bases). Germline loops: CDR1 LNHDA, CDR2 SQIVND (reference sequence). This CDR3 is built from 15 residues. V shed 5 bases and J shed 0 bases, with 11 bases lying between them.

The CDR3 loop reads CASSGTSPIQYF. The CDR3 region has the DNA TGTGCCAGCAGTGGGACTAGCCCGATACAGTACTTC. The rearrangement uses TRBV6-5 and TRBJ2-7; 9 positions agree with TRBD2. CDR1 MNHEY and CDR2 SVGAGI come from the germline V gene. This CDR3 comprises 12 residues. V lost 5 bases and J lost 10; bases outside the gene matches: 6.

This clonotype is a singleton in its sample. The V call is TRBV28, the J call TRBJ1-5; D unclear. Germline V gives CDR1 MDHEN, CDR2 SYDVKM. The CDR3 is 15 residues long. V was trimmed by 4 bases and J by 2 bases, leaving 12 bases between them. The CDR3 nucleotides are TGTGCCAGCAGTTCGGGTCGATTTGGCAATCAGCCCCAGCATTTT. It codes for CASSSGRFGNQPQHF.

J is TRBJ1-1 and V is TRBV30, with no clear D. V dropped 4 bases and J dropped 7 bases, with 10 bases sitting between them. Germline lookup yields CDR1 GTSNPN and CDR2 SVGIG (reference sequence). CDR3 length: 11 amino acids. The CDR3 sequence is CAWTPGLEAFF. The CDR3, as DNA: TGTGCCTGGACCCCGGGCCTTGAAGCTTTCTTT.

The chain recombines TRBV19 with TRBJ1-5; D unresolved. The CDR3 has 14 amino acids. Trimming cost V 3 bases and J 2 bases, with 8 bases left between them. The germline V gene has CDR1 LNHDA and CDR2 SQIVND (reference sequence). The CDR3 DNA reads TGTGCCAGTAGTATCCGGACTGGCAATCAGCCCCAGCATTTT. Translated: CASSIRTGNQPQHF.

The rearrangement links TRBV30 to TRBJ2-3; no reliable D call. Looked up from germline, CDR1 is GTSNPN and CDR2 is SVGIG (reference sequence). Trimming left V 1 base short and J 3 bases short, with 8 bases between. The CDR3 extends over 13 amino acids. CDR3 coding DNA: TGTGCCTGGAGTGGGACCAAAACAGATACGCAGTATTTT. Its protein product is CAWSGTKTDTQYF. The full variable domain, rest sourced from reference TRBV30 and TRBJ2-3, is SQTIHQWPATLVQPVGSPLSLECTVEGTSNPNLYWYRQAAGRGLQLLFYSVGIGQISSEVPQNLSASRPQDRQFILSSKKLLLSDSGFYLCAWSGTKTDTQYFGPGTRLTVL.